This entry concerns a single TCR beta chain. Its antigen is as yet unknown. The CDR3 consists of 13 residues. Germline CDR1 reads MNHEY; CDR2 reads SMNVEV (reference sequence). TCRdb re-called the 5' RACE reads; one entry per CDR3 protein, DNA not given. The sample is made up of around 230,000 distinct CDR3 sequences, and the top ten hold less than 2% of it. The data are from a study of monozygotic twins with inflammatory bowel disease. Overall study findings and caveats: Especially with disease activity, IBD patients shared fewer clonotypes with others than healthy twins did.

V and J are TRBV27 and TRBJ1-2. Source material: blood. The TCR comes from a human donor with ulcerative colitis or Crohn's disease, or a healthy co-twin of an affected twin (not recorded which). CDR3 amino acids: CASRRGVSRGYTF.